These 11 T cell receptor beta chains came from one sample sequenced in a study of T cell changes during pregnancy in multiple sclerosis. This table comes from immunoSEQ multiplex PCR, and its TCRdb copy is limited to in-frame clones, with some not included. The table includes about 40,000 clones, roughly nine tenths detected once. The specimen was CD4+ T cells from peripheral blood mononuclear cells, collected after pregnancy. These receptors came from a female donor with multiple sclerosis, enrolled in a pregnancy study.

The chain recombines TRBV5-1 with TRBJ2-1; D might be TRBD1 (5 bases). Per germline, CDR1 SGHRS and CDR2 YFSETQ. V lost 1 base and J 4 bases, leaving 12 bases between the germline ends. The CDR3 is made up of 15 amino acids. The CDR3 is CASSLLQGSYNEQFF. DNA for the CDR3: TGCGCCAGCAGCTTGTTGCAGGGAAGTTACAATGAGCAGTTCTTC.

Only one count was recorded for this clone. The CDR3 coding sequence is TGCGCCAGCAGCCCGGGTGTTAGCACAGATACGCAGTATTTT. This encodes CASSPGVSTDTQYF. This sequence joins TRBV5-1 and TRBJ2-3; D is ambiguous. The germline V gene has CDR1 SGHRS and CDR2 YFSETQ. V lost 4 bases to trimming and J lost 0 bases, with 9 bases between them. The CDR3 spans 14 residues. Full variable domain (remainder filled in from reference TRBV5-1 and TRBJ2-3): KAGVTQTPRYLIKTRGQQVTLSCSPISGHRSVSWYQQTPGQGLQFLFEYFSETQRNKGNFPGRFSGRQFSNSRSEMNVSTLELGDSALYLCASSPGVSTDTQYFGPGTRLTVL.

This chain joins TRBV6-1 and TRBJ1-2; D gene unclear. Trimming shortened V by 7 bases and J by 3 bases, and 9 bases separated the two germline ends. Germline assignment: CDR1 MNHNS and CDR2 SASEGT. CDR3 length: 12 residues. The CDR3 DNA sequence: TGTGCCAGCACCTCACTCGACTATGGCTACACCTTC. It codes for CASTSLDYGYTF.

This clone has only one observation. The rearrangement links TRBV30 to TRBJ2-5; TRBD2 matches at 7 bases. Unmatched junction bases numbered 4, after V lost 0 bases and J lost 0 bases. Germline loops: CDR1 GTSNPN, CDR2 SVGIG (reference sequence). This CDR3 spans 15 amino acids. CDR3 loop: CAWSVGLADQETQYF. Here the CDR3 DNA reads TGTGCCTGGAGTGTAGGTCTAGCGGACCAAGAGACCCAGTACTTC. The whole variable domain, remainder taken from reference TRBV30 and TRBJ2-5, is SQTIHQWPATLVQPVGSPLSLECTVEGTSNPNLYWYRQAAGRGLQLLFYSVGIGQISSEVPQNLSASRPQDRQFILSSKKLLLSDSGFYLCAWSVGLADQETQYFGPGTRLLVL.

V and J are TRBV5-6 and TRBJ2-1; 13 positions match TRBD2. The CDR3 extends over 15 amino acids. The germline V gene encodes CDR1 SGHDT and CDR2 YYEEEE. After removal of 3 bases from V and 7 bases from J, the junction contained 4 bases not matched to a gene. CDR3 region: CASSYGTSGVNEQFF. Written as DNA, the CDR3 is TGTGCCAGCAGCTACGGGACTAGCGGGGTAAATGAGCAGTTCTTC.

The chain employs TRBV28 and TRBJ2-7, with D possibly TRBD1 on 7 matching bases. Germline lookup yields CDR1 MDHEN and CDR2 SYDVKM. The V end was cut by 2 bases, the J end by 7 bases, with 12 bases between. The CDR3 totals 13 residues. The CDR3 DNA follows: TGTGCCAGCAGTTTAGAACAGGGGAGGGAGCAGTACTTC. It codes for CASSLEQGREQYF.

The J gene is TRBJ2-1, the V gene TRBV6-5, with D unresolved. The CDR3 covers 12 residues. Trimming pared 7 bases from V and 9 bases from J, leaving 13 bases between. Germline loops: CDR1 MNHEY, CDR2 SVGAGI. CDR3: CASTAKPGEQFF. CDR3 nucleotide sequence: TGTGCCAGCACCGCCAAACCGGGTGAGCAGTTCTTC.

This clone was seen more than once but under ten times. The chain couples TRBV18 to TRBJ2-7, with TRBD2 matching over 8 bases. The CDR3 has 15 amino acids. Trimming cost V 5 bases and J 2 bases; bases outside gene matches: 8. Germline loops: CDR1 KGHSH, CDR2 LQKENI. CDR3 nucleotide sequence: TGTGCCAGCTCATTCGGGTCGGGGGGGGCCTACGAGCAGTACTTC. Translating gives CASSFGSGGAYEQYF.

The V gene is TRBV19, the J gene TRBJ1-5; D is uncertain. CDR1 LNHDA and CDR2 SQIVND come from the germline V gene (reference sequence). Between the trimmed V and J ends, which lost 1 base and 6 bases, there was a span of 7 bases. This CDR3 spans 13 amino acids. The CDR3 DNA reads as TGTGCCAGTAGTATAGCCCTGAGTCAGCCCCAGCATTTT. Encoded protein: CASSIALSQPQHF. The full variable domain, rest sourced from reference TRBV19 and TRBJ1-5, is DGGITQSPKYLFRKEGQNVTLSCEQNLNHDAMYWYRQDPGQGLRLIYYSQIVNDFQKGDIAEGYSVSREKKESFPLTVTSAQKNPTAFYLCASSIALSQPQHFGDGTRLSIL.

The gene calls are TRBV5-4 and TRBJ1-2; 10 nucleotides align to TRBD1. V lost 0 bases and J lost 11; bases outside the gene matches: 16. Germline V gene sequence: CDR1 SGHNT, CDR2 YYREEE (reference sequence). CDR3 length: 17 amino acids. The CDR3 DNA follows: TGTGCCAGCAGCTTGGGACAGGGGGCAGGACGGGTCCTACCTTACACCTTC. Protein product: CASSLGQGAGRVLPYTF.

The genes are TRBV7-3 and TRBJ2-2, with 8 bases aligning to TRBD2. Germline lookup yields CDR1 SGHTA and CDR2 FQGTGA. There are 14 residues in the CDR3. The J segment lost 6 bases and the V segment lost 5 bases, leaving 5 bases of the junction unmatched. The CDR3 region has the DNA TGTGCCAGCAGCCTAGGACTAGCATCCGGGGAGCTGTTTTTT. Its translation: CASSLGLASGELFF.